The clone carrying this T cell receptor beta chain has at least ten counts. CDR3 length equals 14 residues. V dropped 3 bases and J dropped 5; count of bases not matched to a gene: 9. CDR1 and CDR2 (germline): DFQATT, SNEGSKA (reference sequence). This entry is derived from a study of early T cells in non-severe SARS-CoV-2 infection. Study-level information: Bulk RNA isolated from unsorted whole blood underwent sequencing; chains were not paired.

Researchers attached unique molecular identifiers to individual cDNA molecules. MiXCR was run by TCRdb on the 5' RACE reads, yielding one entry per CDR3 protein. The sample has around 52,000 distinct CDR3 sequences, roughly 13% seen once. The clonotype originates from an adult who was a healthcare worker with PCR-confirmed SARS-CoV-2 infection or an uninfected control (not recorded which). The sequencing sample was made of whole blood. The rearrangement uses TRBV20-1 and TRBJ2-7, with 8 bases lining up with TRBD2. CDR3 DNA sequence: TGCAGTGCTAGGTCGCCAGCGGGAGCCCACGAGCAGTACTTC. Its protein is CSARSPAGAHEQYF.